This TCR beta chain was found in a study of T cell repertoires in cytomegalovirus infection. Study details: It can be stated that public TCR beta signatures indicated CMV infection as well as a matching HLA type. Study-wide results and caveats: HLA-C-restricted TCR beta clonotypes specific for CMV led the ex vivo response.

As regards this clonotype: Its antigen remains unidentified.

V was trimmed by 2 bases and J by 8 bases, leaving 18 bases between them. The germline V gene encodes CDR1 LGHNA and CDR2 YSLEER. This CDR3 contains 15 residues. TCRdb independently ran MiXCR on the reads; one entry per CDR3 protein. Of 290,000 or so distinct CDR3 sequences listed, about a quarter are singletons. Specimen: PBMCs. The receptor was isolated from a human donor in good health (CMV status not recorded). Some clones in this sample may be carry-over from other donors' samples. V and J are TRBV4-3 and TRBJ1-1; tentative D call: TRBD1 (6 bases). CDR3 nucleotides: TGCGCCAGCAGCCAAACAACAGGGTACCTCGTAGAAGCTTTCTTT. It translates to CASSQTTGYLVEAFF.